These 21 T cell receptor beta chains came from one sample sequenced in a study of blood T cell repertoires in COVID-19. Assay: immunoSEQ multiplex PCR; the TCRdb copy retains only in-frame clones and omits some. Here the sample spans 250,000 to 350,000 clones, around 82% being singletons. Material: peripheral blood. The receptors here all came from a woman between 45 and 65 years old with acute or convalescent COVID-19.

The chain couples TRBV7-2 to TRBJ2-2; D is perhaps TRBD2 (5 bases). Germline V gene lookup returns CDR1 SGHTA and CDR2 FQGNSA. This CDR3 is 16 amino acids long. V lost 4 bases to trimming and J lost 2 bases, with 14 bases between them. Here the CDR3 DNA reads TGTGCCAGCAGCTCCCGCCCCCGGACTAACACCGGGGAGCTGTTTTTT. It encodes CASSSRPRTNTGELFF.

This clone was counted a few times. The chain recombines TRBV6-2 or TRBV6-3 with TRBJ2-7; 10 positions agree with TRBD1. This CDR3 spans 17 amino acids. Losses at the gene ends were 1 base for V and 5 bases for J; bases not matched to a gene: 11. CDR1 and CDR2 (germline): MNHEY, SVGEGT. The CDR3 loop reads CASSYFFSGTGDHEQYF. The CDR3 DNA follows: TGTGCCAGCAGTTACTTTTTTTCCGGGACAGGGGACCACGAGCAGTACTTC.

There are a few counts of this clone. This CDR3 is CASSGRQGIVPLHF. The CDR3 DNA reads as TGTGCCAGCAGTGGGAGACAGGGGATTGTACCCCTCCACTTT. This chain connects TRBV2 to TRBJ1-6; 8 bases are a match to TRBD1. The CDR3 contains 14 residues. V was pared by 4 bases and J by 12 bases, with 8 bases of the junction left unmatched. Germline V lookup: CDR1 SNHLY, CDR2 FYNNEI.

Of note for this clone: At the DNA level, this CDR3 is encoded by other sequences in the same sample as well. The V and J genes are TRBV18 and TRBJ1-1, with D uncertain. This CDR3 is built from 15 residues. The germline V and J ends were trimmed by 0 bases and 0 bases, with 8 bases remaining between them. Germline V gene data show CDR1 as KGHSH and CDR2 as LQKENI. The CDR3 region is CASSPPDSLNTEAFF. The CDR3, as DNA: TGTGCCAGCTCACCACCGGACTCCCTGAACACTGAAGCTTTCTTT. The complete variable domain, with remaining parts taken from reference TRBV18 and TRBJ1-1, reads NAGVMQNPRHLVRRRGQEARLRCSPMKGHSHVYWYRQLPEEGLKFMVYLQKENIIDESGMPKERFSAEFPKEGPSILRIQQVVRGDSAAYFCASSPPDSLNTEAFFGQGTRLTVV.

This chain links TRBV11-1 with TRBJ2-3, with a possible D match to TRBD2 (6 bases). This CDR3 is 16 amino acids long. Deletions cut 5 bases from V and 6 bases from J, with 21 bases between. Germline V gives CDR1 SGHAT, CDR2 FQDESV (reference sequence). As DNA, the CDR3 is TGTGCCAGCAGCCTCAGATGGACGGAGGAGGGGGATACGCAGTATTTT. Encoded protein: CASSLRWTEEGDTQYF.

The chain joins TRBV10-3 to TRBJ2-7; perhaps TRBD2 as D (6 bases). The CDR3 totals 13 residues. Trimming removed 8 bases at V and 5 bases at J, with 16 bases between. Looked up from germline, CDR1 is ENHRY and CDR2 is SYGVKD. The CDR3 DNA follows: TGTGCCATCTCCGGTCCGGAGGGGCACGAGCAGTACTTC. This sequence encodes CAISGPEGHEQYF.

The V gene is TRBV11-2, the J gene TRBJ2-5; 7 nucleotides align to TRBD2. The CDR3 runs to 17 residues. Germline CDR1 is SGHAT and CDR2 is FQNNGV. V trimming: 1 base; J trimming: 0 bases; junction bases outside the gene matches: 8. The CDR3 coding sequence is TGTGCCAGCAGCTTAGCCCCCAGGGCGGGGGACCAAGAGACCCAGTACTTC. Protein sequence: CASSLAPRAGDQETQYF.

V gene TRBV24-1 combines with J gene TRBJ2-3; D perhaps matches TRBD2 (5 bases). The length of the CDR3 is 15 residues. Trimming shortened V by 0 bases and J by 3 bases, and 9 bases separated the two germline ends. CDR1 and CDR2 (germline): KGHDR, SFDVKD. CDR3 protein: CATSDLHEGTDTQYF. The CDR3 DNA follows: TGTGCCACCAGTGATTTGCATGAGGGTACAGATACGCAGTATTTT.

The CDR3 DNA reads as TGTGCCAGTAGTATAGATCTGCCCGGGAACGGGGAAAAACTGTTTTTT. It is translated as CASSIDLPGNGEKLFF. This chain uses TRBV19 with TRBJ1-4; the D is unclear. The CDR3 runs to 16 residues. CDR1 LNHDA and CDR2 SQIVND come from the germline V gene (reference sequence). Between the trimmed V and J ends, which lost 0 bases and 8 bases, there was a span of 16 bases. Complete variable domain (other parts from reference TRBV19 and TRBJ1-4): DGGITQSPKYLFRKEGQNVTLSCEQNLNHDAMYWYRQDPGQGLRLIYYSQIVNDFQKGDIAEGYSVSREKKESFPLTVTSAQKNPTAFYLCASSIDLPGNGEKLFFGSGTQLSVL.

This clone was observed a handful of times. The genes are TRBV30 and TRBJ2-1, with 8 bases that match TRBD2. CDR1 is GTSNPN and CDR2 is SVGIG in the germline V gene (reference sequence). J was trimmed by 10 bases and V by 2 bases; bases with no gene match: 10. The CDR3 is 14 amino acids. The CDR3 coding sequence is TGTGCCTGGAGTATCGGCGGGGGGCCACGGGAGCAGTTCTTC. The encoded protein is CAWSIGGGPREQFF.

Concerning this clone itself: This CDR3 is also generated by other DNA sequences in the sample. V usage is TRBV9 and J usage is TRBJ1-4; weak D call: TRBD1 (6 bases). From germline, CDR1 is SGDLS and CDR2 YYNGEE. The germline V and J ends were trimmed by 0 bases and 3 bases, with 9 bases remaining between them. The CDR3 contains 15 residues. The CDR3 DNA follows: TGTGCCAGCAGCGTAGACGGACAGCCTAATGAAAAACTGTTTTTT. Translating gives CASSVDGQPNEKLFF.

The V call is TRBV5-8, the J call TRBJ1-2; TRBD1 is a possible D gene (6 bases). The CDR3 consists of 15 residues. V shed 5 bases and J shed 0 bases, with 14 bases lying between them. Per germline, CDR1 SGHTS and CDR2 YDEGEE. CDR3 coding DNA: TGTGCCAGCAGGAGAAGGACAGATGCTAACTATGGCTACACCTTC. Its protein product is CASRRRTDANYGYTF.

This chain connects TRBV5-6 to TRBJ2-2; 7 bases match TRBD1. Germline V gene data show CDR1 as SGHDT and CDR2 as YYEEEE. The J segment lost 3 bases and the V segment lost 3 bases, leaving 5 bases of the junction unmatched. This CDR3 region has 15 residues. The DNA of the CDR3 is TGTGCCAGCAGCTGGCGGACAGGATACACCGGGGAGCTGTTTTTT. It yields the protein CASSWRTGYTGELFF.

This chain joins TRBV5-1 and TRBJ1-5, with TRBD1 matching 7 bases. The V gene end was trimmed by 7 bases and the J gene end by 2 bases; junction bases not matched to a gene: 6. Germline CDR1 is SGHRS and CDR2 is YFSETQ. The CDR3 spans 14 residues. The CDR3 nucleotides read TGCGCCAGCTGTGACGGGACAGGCAATCAGCCCCAGCATTTT. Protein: CASCDGTGNQPQHF.

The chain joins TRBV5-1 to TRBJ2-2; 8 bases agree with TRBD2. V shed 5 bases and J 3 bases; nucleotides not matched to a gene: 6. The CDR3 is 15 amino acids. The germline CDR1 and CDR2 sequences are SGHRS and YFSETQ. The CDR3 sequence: CASSASGGDTGELFF. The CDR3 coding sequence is TGCGCCAGCAGTGCGTCGGGAGGGGACACCGGGGAGCTGTTTTTT.

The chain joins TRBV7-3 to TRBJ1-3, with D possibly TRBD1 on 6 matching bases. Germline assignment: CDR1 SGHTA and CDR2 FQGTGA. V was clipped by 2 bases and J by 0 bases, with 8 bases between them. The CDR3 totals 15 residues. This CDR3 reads CASSLEGGSGNTIYF. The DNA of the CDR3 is TGTGCCAGCAGCTTAGAAGGGGGCTCTGGAAACACCATATATTTT.

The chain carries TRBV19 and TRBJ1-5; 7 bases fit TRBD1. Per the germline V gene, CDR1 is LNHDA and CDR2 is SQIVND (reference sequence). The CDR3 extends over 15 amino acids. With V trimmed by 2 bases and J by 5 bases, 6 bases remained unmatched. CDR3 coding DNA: TGTGCCAGTAGTATAACAGGGGCAATAGATCAGCCCCAGCATTTT. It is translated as CASSITGAIDQPQHF.

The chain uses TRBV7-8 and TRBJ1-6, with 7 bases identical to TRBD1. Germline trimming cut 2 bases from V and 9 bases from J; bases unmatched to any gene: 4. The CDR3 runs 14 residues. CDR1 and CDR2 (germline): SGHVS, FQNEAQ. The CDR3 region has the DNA TGTGCCAGCAGCTTAACAGGGGAATTTTCACCCCTCCACTTT. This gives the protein CASSLTGEFSPLHF.

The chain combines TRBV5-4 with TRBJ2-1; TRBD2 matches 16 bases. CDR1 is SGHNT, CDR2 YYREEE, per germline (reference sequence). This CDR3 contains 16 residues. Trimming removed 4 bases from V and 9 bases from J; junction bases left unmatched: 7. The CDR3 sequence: CASSRGTSGGAGEQFF. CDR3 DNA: TGTGCCAGCAGCCGCGGGACTAGCGGGGGGGCCGGTGAGCAGTTCTTC.

Here the CDR3 reads CASSRGDRVNTEAFF. The CDR3 DNA sequence: TGTGCCAGCTCACGGGGGGACAGGGTGAACACTGAAGCTTTCTTT. V gene TRBV18 combines with J gene TRBJ1-1; TRBD1 matches at 9 bases. V gave up 4 bases and J gave up 0 bases; unmatched junction bases: 3. Germline V gene sequence: CDR1 KGHSH, CDR2 LQKENI. The CDR3 totals 15 residues.

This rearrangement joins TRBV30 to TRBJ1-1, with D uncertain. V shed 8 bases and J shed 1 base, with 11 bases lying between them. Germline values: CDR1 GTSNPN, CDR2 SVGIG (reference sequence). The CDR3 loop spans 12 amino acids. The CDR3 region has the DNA TGTGCCCGGGGATATTCGAACACTGAAGCTTTCTTT. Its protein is CARGYSNTEAFF.